This T cell receptor (beta chain) was recovered during a study of T cell responses to AZD1222 COVID-19 vaccine. General study results and limits: CD4 TCRs covered the whole spike, strongest at regions 160-218 and 743-854. The reported proportion of spike-specific TCRs targeting unmutated variant regions was nearly half. White British ancestry dominated among donors, who included more females, and clonal diversity was possibly underestimated. Seropositive at baseline were only 5 or 6 AZD1222 recipients.

Trimming left V 0 bases short and J 0 bases short, with 6 bases between. Per the germline V gene, CDR1 is MNHEY and CDR2 is SVGAGI. This CDR3 has 16 amino acids. Method: immunoSEQ multiplex PCR; TCRdb's copy keeps in-frame clones and lacks some. There are around 100,000 clones in the sample; 70% to 90% occur only once, and around 3.1% lies in the top ten. This clone was picked up one time. The antigen remains unidentified. Other DNA sequences of this sample code for an identical CDR3. The sample in question was peripheral blood, obtained on day 0 of AZD1222 vaccination. The sequence was obtained from an adult in good health. The chain joins TRBV6-5 to TRBJ1-6; D is ambiguous. This chain's CDR3 is CASSYSGSSYNSPLHF. The DNA of the CDR3 is TGTGCCAGCAGTTACTCAGGGAGCTCCTATAATTCACCCCTCCACTTT.